A single TCR beta chain is shown here with its context. These data originate in a study of chemoradiotherapy in HPV16-positive cancers. Method: immunoSEQ multiplex PCR; TCRdb's copy keeps in-frame clones and lacks some. The sample lists roughly 860 clones, around 94% occurring once. CDR3 length: 14 amino acids. The junction had 8 bases not matched to a gene; V was cut back by 7 bases and J by 10 bases. Per the germline V gene, CDR1 is MNHEY and CDR2 is SVGAGI. The chain carries TRBV6-5 and TRBJ1-6; 9 bases agree with TRBD1. The material was tumor tissue, obtained from a patient who underwent chemoradiotherapy. The sequence was obtained from a human donor with HPV-associated anogenital cancer. DNA of the CDR3: TGTGCCAGCACCACCGACAGGGGGGGATCACCCCTCCACTTT. Protein: CASTTDRGGSPLHF.